These T cell receptor beta chains were read from a single sample in a study of cytomegalovirus exposure and HLA in healthy donors. Sequencing was performed with immunoSEQ multiplex PCR; in TCRdb, only in-frame clones are kept and a portion is missing. Here the sample spans around 130,000 clones, 84% being singletons. The sample comprised PBMCs. The receptor source for this set is a woman younger than 35 in good health and CMV-seropositive. The CDR3 runs from the conserved cysteine through the conserved F or W. A D gene is named only where the DNA matches it firmly. Expanded clones are given a class, and other clones once, few, many or no size at all.

>17|.|TRBD2|TRBV11-3|TRBJ2-1
TGTGCCAGCAGCTTGGTCCATAGCGGGGGGGCCGGGAATGAGCAGTTCTTC
CASSLVHSGGAGNEQFF
>12|.|.|TRBV5-6|TRBJ2-7
TGTGCCAGCAGCTTGCAGACCTACGAGCAGTACTTC
CASSLQTYEQYF
>16|.|TRBD1|TRBV5-4|TRBJ1-6
TGTGCCAGCAGCGGGGGACCGGGACAGCTCAATTCACCCCTCCACTTT
CASSGGPGQLNSPLHF
>16|.|.|TRBV2|TRBJ2-3
TGTGCCAGCACTAGGAGGGACGGACTGGGGACAGATACGCAGTATTTT
CASTRRDGLGTDTQYF
>15|.|TRBD2|TRBV5-4|TRBJ2-7
TGTGCCAGCAGCACGACTAGCGGGAGGCTCTACGAGCAGTACTTC
CASSTTSGRLYEQYF
>12|few|.|TRBV7-9|TRBJ2-1
TGTTCCAGCAGCAACCGGGACAATGAGCAGTTCTTC
CSSSNRDNEQFF
>11|.|.|TRBV30|TRBJ2-1
TGTGCCTGGACCTCCGACAATGAGCAGTTCTTC
CAWTSDNEQFF
>14|few|.|TRBV7-3|TRBJ2-3
TGTGCCAGCAGCTTATCCTCGGGGACAGATACGCAGTATTTT
CASSLSSGTDTQYF
>14|.|.|TRBV2|TRBJ2-1
TGTGCCAGCCAACCCGACAGCTCCTACAATGAGCAGTTCTTC
CASQPDSSYNEQFF
>14|.|.|TRBV4-1|TRBJ1-1
TGCGCCAGCAGCCAAGATCAGGGGAACACTGAAGCTTTCTTT
CASSQDQGNTEAFF
>15|.|TRBD1|TRBV4-1|TRBJ2-5
TGCGCCAGCAGCCTTACCGGGACAGGGAAAGAGACCCAGTACTTC
CASSLTGTGKETQYF
>12|.|.|TRBV14|TRBJ2-7
TGTGCCAGCAGCCAAGATACAGGGGAGCAGTACTTC
CASSQDTGEQYF
>12|few|.|TRBV7-2|TRBJ2-7
TGTGCCAGCAGCCAGGACTTCTACGAGCAGTACTTC
CASSQDFYEQYF
>14|.|.|TRBV5-1|TRBJ2-7
TGCGCCAGCAGCTTGGCCACCACAGGGTACGAGCAGTACTTC
CASSLATTGYEQYF
>16|.|TRBD1|TRBV4-1|TRBJ1-5
TGCGCCAGCAGCCGAGGACAGGGGGGTAGCAATCAGCCCCAGCATTTT
CASSRGQGGSNQPQHF
>14|.|TRBD2|TRBV13|TRBJ2-7
TGTGCCAGCAGCTTAACTAGCGGAGTCTACGAGCAGTACTTC
CASSLTSGVYEQYF
>17|once|.|TRBV5-1|TRBJ2-2
TGCGCCAGCAGCTTGGGTCCCGACTCATCTTACACCGGGGAGCTGTTTTTT
CASSLGPDSSYTGELFF
>14|.|.|TRBV6-1|TRBJ2-5
TGTGCCAGCAGTTTCTTGGACAAGCAAGAGACCCAGTACTTC
CASSFLDKQETQYF
>12|.|.|TRBV28|TRBJ1-1
TGTGCCAGCAGTTCTCAACAACGTGAAGCTTTCTTT
CASSSQQREAFF
>15|.|TRBD1|TRBV25-1|TRBJ1-4
TGTGCCAGCAGTGCCCGGACAGGGGAGAATGAAAAACTGTTTTTT
CASSARTGENEKLFF
>16|few|.|TRBV5-1|TRBJ2-7
TGCGCCAGCAGCTTACCCCAGGGGCAGGCAACCTACGAGCAGTACTTC
CASSLPQGQATYEQYF
>15|.|TRBD1|TRBV10-1|TRBJ2-1
TGCGCCAGCAGTGATAGGGACAGGGACTACAATGAGCAGTTCTTC
CASSDRDRDYNEQFF
>17|.|TRBD1|TRBV18|TRBJ2-7
TGTGCCAGCTCACCACCGAATGTAAGGACAGGGGGCCACGAGCAGTACTTC
CASSPPNVRTGGHEQYF
>14|few|TRBD1|TRBV18|TRBJ2-7
TGTGCCAGCTCACCGACAGGGGATCGAGCCGAGCAGTACTTC
CASSPTGDRAEQYF
>16|.|TRBD1|TRBV19|TRBJ1-5
TGTGCCAGTCGAGCTGCCGGACAGGGGAGCAATCAGCCCCAGCATTTT
CASRAAGQGSNQPQHF
>16|.|.|TRBV7-8|TRBJ2-7
TGTGCCAGCAGCTTAGATCCTGCGAAGAGCTCCTACGAGCAGTACTTC
CASSLDPAKSSYEQYF
>13|.|TRBD1|TRBV30|TRBJ2-7
TGTGCCTGGTGGGGGACAGGGGAAGGCGAGCAGTACTTC
CAWWGTGEGEQYF
>14|few|.|TRBV19|TRBJ2-5
TGTGCCAGTAGTCGACAGGTCCCCGGAGAGACCCAGTACTTC
CASSRQVPGETQYF
>15|once|TRBD2|TRBV7-9|TRBJ2-3
TGTGCCAGCAGCTTATCTAGCGGTTTCACAGATACGCAGTATTTT
CASSLSSGFTDTQYF
>14|.|.|TRBV2|TRBJ1-1
TGTGCCAGCACCTCATCGGGGGAGGTCACTGAAGCTTTCTTT
CASTSSGEVTEAFF
>14|.|.|TRBV5-6|TRBJ2-3
TGTGCCAGCAGCTTGGTCTATTTCACAGATACGCAGTATTTT
CASSLVYFTDTQYF
>17|.|TRBD2|TRBV7-2|TRBJ2-2
TGTGCCAGCAGCACCCACCCGGGACTAGGACGCACCGGGGAGCTGTTTTTT
CASSTHPGLGRTGELFF
>13|.|.|TRBV2|TRBJ2-7
TGTGCCAGCTCTGGACAGACAAAATACGAGCAGTACTTC
CASSGQTKYEQYF
>15|.|TRBD1|TRBV6-1|TRBJ2-7
TGTGCCAGCCAACACCGGGACAGGGGGCGGAACGAGCAGTACTTC
CASQHRDRGRNEQYF
>17|.|TRBD2|TRBV4-1|TRBJ2-1
TGCGCCAGCAGCCCTACTAGCGGGGGGGCCGGGGACAATGAGCAGTTCTTC
CASSPTSGGAGDNEQFF
>18|.|TRBD1|TRBV6-1|TRBJ1-4
TGTGCCAGCAGTGCTCCCAGAGGGGGACAGGGGGCTAGGGAAAAACTGTTTTTT
CASSAPRGGQGAREKLFF
>14|.|.|TRBV27|TRBJ2-1
TGTGCCAGCAGTTTCAGCGGGCATGGGGATGAGCAGTTCTTC
CASSFSGHGDEQFF
>15|.|.|TRBV5-1|TRBJ2-3
TGCGCCAGCAGCCGAATTGAAAGCCTCGGAGATACGCAGTATTTT
CASSRIESLGDTQYF
>15|.|.|TRBV19|TRBJ1-2
TGTGCCAGTAGTGCAAACAGGGCCTCGCCCTATGGCTACACCTTC
CASSANRASPYGYTF
>15|.|TRBD2|TRBV9|TRBJ2-2
TGTGCCAGCAGCGGCGGGGGGCCGGTAACCGGGGAGCTGTTTTTT
CASSGGGPVTGELFF
>15|.|.|TRBV5-1|TRBJ2-5
TGCGCCAGCAGCTCAACGGGAGAGCCCCAAGAGACCCAGTACTTC
CASSSTGEPQETQYF
>14|.|.|TRBV11-3|TRBJ2-1
TGTGCCAGCAGCTTAGAAGTGTCGAGCTATGAGCAGTTCTTC
CASSLEVSSYEQFF
>13|few|TRBD1|TRBV6-1|TRBJ1-2
TGTGCCAGCAGCCAGACAGGGAGATATGGCTACACCTTC
CASSQTGRYGYTF
>15|.|TRBD1|TRBV7-2|TRBJ2-7
TGTGCCAGCAGCCCCACCGGGACAGGGTTTTACGAGCAGTACTTC
CASSPTGTGFYEQYF
>14|.|.|TRBV5-1|TRBJ2-7
TGCGCCAGCAGCTTGGGGGGGCAAACGGGCGAGCAGTACTTC
CASSLGGQTGEQYF
>13|once|TRBD1|TRBV10-1|TRBJ2-2
TGCGCCAGCAGAGGGACAGGTCCCGGGGAGCTGTTTTTT
CASRGTGPGELFF